Below, 2 T cell receptor beta chains from the same sample are listed, as sequenced in a study of T cell changes during pregnancy in multiple sclerosis. Here immunoSEQ multiplex PCR was the method, and the copy in TCRdb shows in-frame clones only, minus some. The table includes under 50,000 clones, around 93% detected once. The sample in question was CD4+ T cells from peripheral blood mononuclear cells, obtained after pregnancy. The receptor set was obtained from a female donor with multiple sclerosis, enrolled in a pregnancy study.

The chain combines TRBV7-9 with TRBJ2-1; 11 nucleotides line up with TRBD2. The CDR3 extends over 17 amino acids. The J segment lost 6 bases and the V segment lost 1 base, leaving 8 bases of the junction unmatched. From germline, CDR1 is SEHNR and CDR2 FQNEAQ (reference sequence). CDR3 region: CASSLGSGGASGNEQFF. Written as DNA, the CDR3 is TGTGCCAGCAGCTTAGGTAGCGGGGGGGCGTCGGGCAATGAGCAGTTCTTC.

This rearrangement joins TRBV6-1 to TRBJ1-5; D uncertain. The germline CDR1 and CDR2 sequences are MNHNS and SASEGT. V lost 4 bases to trimming and J lost 2 bases, with 15 bases between them. The CDR3 has 16 amino acids. DNA for the CDR3: TGTGCCAGCAGTGTAGGAGGCGCCGGGGGCAATCAGCCCCAGCATTTT. Protein sequence: CASSVGGAGGNQPQHF.